This record covers a single T cell receptor (beta chain). Its cognate antigen is unknown. TCRdb fed the 5' RACE reads into MiXCR, producing one record per CDR3 protein. The top ten hold about 12% of the sample, which has roughly 770,000 distinct CDR3 sequences, approximately 18% seen once. This sample is drawn from a study of identical twins. Whole-study results and caveats: Zero-insertion findings could be partly confounded by invariant cells (MAIT and iNKT cells).

CDR3 length: 20 amino acids. Germline CDR1 reads SGHRS; CDR2 reads YFSETQ. J lost 5 bases, V lost 4 bases, and 22 bases had no gene match. In addition, the sample was reused for a study of T cells expressing NK-cell markers. That investigation notes: Sorting was limited to alpha-beta TCR-expressing T cells with an anti-gamma-delta TCR antibody in several experiments.

This clonotype was obtained from a woman under 30 in good health. Sequenced material: PBMCs. V usage is TRBV5-1 and J usage is TRBJ2-1; 9 bases align to TRBD1. The CDR3 loop is CASSPTWINFGTGFHNEQFF. The DNA of the CDR3 is TGCGCCAGCAGCCCGACATGGATTAATTTCGGGACAGGGTTTCACAATGAGCAGTTCTTC.